This entry features one T cell receptor beta chain sequence. This sample is drawn from a study of blood T cell repertoires in COVID-19. Overall study: Spain, Italy and the United States supplied samples that represented acute and convalescent COVID-19. From T cells, B-cell-depleted T cells, or PBMCs came the material, which was cDNA or gDNA.

Trimming shortened V by 4 bases and J by 5 bases, and 11 bases separated the two germline ends. This CDR3 has 13 residues. Germline-derived CDR1 and CDR2 are SGHVS and FQNEAQ. Generated by immunoSEQ multiplex PCR, the TCRdb table keeps only in-frame clones and is missing some. The sample contains some 180,000 clones, around 85% of which appear only once. Seattle's cohort entered during active infection and was followed longitudinally. The genes are TRBV7-8 and TRBJ1-2; TRBD1 is a possible D gene (6 bases). Sequencing was done on a sample of peripheral blood. The sequence came from a woman older than 75 with COVID-19, enrolled during active disease. The CDR3 spells CASSWGQGYGYTF. CDR3 DNA: TGTGCCAGCAGCTGGGGGCAGGGATATGGCTACACCTTC.